The clone carrying this T cell receptor (beta chain) appeared many times. Roughly 9.1 ml of fresh peripheral blood supplied the PBMCs. The sample originates from a study of T cells in Graves' hyperthyroidism and ophthalmopathy. It was RNA transcripts that yielded the amplified TCR beta CDR3 regions. TCR CDR3 regions were first amplified by RT-PCR with HTBI primers. TCRdb processed the multiplex PCR reads anew with MiXCR; each CDR3 protein has one entry. The sample records about 210,000 distinct CDR3 sequences, under 20% being singletons. The CDR3 is made up of 16 amino acids. The V gene lost 6 bases and the J gene lost 2 bases, with 17 bases spanning the gap. Germline V gene lookup returns CDR1 MNHNS and CDR2 SASEGT.

The TCR originated in a man between 50 and 59 years old with Graves' hyperthyroidism. Sequencing was done on a sample of blood. The J gene is TRBJ1-3, the V gene TRBV6-1; D is perhaps TRBD1 (5 bases). The CDR3 region is CASSLGHGAPGNTIYF. The CDR3 region has the DNA TGTGCCAGCAGCCTCGGACACGGTGCGCCTGGAAACACCATATATTTT.